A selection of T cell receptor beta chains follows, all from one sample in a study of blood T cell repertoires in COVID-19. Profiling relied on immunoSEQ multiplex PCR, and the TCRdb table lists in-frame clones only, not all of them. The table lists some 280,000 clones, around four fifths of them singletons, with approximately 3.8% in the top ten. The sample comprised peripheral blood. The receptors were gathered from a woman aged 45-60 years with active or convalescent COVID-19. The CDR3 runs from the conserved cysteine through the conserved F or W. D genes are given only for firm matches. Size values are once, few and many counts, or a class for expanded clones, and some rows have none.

CDR3aa: CASSWLMTAGNTIYF
CDR3nt: TGTGCCAGCAGCTGGCTAATGACAGCAGGAAACACCATATATTTT
v_gene: TRBV7-9
d_gene: NA
abundance: NA
j_gene: TRBJ1-3

CDR3aa: CASSIQGFYGYTF
CDR3nt: TGTGCCAGTAGTATACAGGGCTTCTATGGCTACACCTTC
v_gene: TRBV19
d_gene: NA
abundance: NA
j_gene: TRBJ1-2

CDR3aa: CASSLAVREGGYTF
CDR3nt: TGTGCCAGCAGCTTAGCGGTCAGGGAGGGTGGCTACACCTTC
v_gene: TRBV7-9
d_gene: NA
abundance: NA
j_gene: TRBJ1-2

CDR3aa: CASSPYTPGQARGGYTF
CDR3nt: TGTGCCAGCAGCCCTTACACGCCGGGACAGGCAAGGGGTGGCTACACCTTC
v_gene: TRBV7-2
d_gene: TRBD1
abundance: NA
j_gene: TRBJ1-2

CDR3aa: CATKLEGLAGYNEQFF
CDR3nt: TGTGCCACCAAACTGGAAGGCTTAGCGGGCTACAATGAGCAGTTCTTC
v_gene: TRBV19
d_gene: TRBD2
abundance: NA
j_gene: TRBJ2-1

CDR3aa: CASSWSGSKQETQYF
CDR3nt: TGTGCCAGCAGCTGGAGCGGGAGTAAACAAGAGACCCAGTACTTC
v_gene: TRBV7-2
d_gene: TRBD2
abundance: once
j_gene: TRBJ2-5

CDR3aa: CASILDRVPFF
CDR3nt: TGTGCCAGCATCCTGGACAGGGTACCGTTTTTT
v_gene: TRBV2
d_gene: TRBD1
abundance: NA
j_gene: TRBJ1-4

CDR3aa: CASSHQHRELEAFF
CDR3nt: TGTGCCAGCAGCCACCAACACAGGGAGTTGGAGGCTTTCTTT
v_gene: TRBV7-9
d_gene: NA
abundance: NA
j_gene: TRBJ1-1

CDR3aa: CASSYTSGPSYNEQFF
CDR3nt: TGTGCCAGCAGTTATACTAGCGGGCCCTCCTACAATGAGCAGTTCTTC
v_gene: TRBV28
d_gene: TRBD2
abundance: NA
j_gene: TRBJ2-1

CDR3aa: CASSPGTGVRKLFF
CDR3nt: TGTGCCAGCAGCCCCGGGACAGGGGTCAGAAAACTGTTTTTT
v_gene: TRBV3-1/TRBV3-2
d_gene: TRBD1
abundance: few
j_gene: TRBJ1-4

CDR3aa: CASSLSPDSPIWTGELFF
CDR3nt: TGTGCCAGCAGCCTTAGCCCGGACAGTCCTATATGGACCGGGGAGCTGTTTTTT
v_gene: TRBV11-2
d_gene: NA
abundance: NA
j_gene: TRBJ2-2

CDR3aa: CASSRPSGRTDTQYF
CDR3nt: TGTGCCAGCAGTCGCCCTAGCGGGAGAACAGATACGCAGTATTTT
v_gene: TRBV7-9
d_gene: TRBD2
abundance: NA
j_gene: TRBJ2-3

CDR3aa: CASSYWEGGREKLFF
CDR3nt: TGTGCCAGCAGTTATTGGGAGGGGGGACGGGAAAAACTGTTTTTT
v_gene: TRBV6-5
d_gene: NA
abundance: NA
j_gene: TRBJ1-4

CDR3aa: CAWSTPFSGRAVETQYF
CDR3nt: TGTGCCTGGAGTACTCCATTTAGCGGGAGGGCCGTTGAGACCCAGTACTTC
v_gene: TRBV30
d_gene: TRBD2
abundance: NA
j_gene: TRBJ2-5

CDR3aa: CASSLIASDTQYF
CDR3nt: TGTGCCAGCAGCCTCATAGCGTCAGATACGCAGTATTTT
v_gene: TRBV3-1/TRBV3-2
d_gene: NA
abundance: NA
j_gene: TRBJ2-3

CDR3aa: CASSPTPGTQYF
CDR3nt: TGTGCCAGCAGTCCGACACCCGGAACGCAGTATTTT
v_gene: TRBV28
d_gene: NA
abundance: NA
j_gene: TRBJ2-3

CDR3aa: CASSWGTSTDTQYF
CDR3nt: TGCGCCAGCAGCTGGGGGACTAGTACAGATACGCAGTATTTT
v_gene: TRBV5-1
d_gene: TRBD2
abundance: NA
j_gene: TRBJ2-3

CDR3aa: CATSLEGGGYEQYF
CDR3nt: TGTGCCACCAGCCTAGAGGGCGGGGGCTACGAGCAGTACTTC
v_gene: TRBV15
d_gene: TRBD2
abundance: NA
j_gene: TRBJ2-7

CDR3aa: CASSIVGQGMRTGELFF
CDR3nt: TGTGCCAGTAGTATAGTAGGACAGGGGATGAGGACCGGGGAGCTGTTTTTT
v_gene: TRBV19
d_gene: TRBD1
abundance: NA
j_gene: TRBJ2-2

CDR3aa: CASTRLSGNTIYF
CDR3nt: TGTGCCAGCACCAGGCTCTCTGGAAACACCATATATTTT
v_gene: TRBV12-3/TRBV12-4
d_gene: NA
abundance: once
j_gene: TRBJ1-3

CDR3aa: CASSYRSGGATDTQYF
CDR3nt: TGTGCCAGCAGTTACAGGTCGGGAGGGGCCACAGATACGCAGTATTTT
v_gene: TRBV6-5
d_gene: TRBD2
abundance: NA
j_gene: TRBJ2-3

CDR3aa: CASSTHRTGRAYEQYF
CDR3nt: TGTGCCAGTAGTACTCACAGGACAGGGAGGGCCTACGAGCAGTACTTC
v_gene: TRBV19
d_gene: NA
abundance: NA
j_gene: TRBJ2-7

CDR3aa: CASSPGTPAIKQYF
CDR3nt: TGTGCCAGCAGCCCCGGGACTCCCGCGATCAAGCAGTACTTC
v_gene: TRBV5-4
d_gene: NA
abundance: NA
j_gene: TRBJ2-7

CDR3aa: CASSLGGGPSTDTQYF
CDR3nt: TGCGCCAGCAGCTTGGGCGGGGGGCCTAGCACAGATACGCAGTATTTT
v_gene: TRBV5-1
d_gene: TRBD2
abundance: NA
j_gene: TRBJ2-3

CDR3aa: CASSPGRFGTGRSYEQYF
CDR3nt: TGTGCCAGCAGCCCGGGTAGGTTCGGGACAGGTCGATCCTACGAGCAGTACTTC
v_gene: TRBV7-9
d_gene: TRBD1
abundance: NA
j_gene: TRBJ2-7

CDR3aa: CASSPGGPNYGYTF
CDR3nt: TGTGCCAGCAGCCCGGGGGGGCCTAACTATGGCTACACCTTC
v_gene: TRBV14
d_gene: NA
abundance: NA
j_gene: TRBJ1-2

CDR3aa: CASSEVGGNEQFF
CDR3nt: TGCGCCAGCAGTGAGGTGGGGGGCAATGAGCAGTTCTTC
v_gene: TRBV10-1
d_gene: NA
abundance: NA
j_gene: TRBJ2-1

CDR3aa: CASRTGGAYGYTF
CDR3nt: TGTGCCAGCAGGACAGGGGGGGCTTATGGCTACACCTTC
v_gene: TRBV12-3/TRBV12-4
d_gene: TRBD1
abundance: NA
j_gene: TRBJ1-2

CDR3aa: CASSLGAGNTEAFF
CDR3nt: TGTGCCAGCAGCTTAGGGGCAGGGAACACTGAAGCTTTCTTT
v_gene: TRBV7-3
d_gene: NA
abundance: NA
j_gene: TRBJ1-1

CDR3aa: CASSPQGASNQPQHF
CDR3nt: TGTGCCAGCTCACCACAAGGGGCCAGCAATCAGCCCCAGCATTTT
v_gene: TRBV18
d_gene: NA
abundance: NA
j_gene: TRBJ1-5

CDR3aa: CAWSDRKITNEKLFF
CDR3nt: TGTGCCTGGAGTGACAGAAAGATAACTAATGAAAAACTGTTTTTT
v_gene: TRBV30
d_gene: NA
abundance: once
j_gene: TRBJ1-4

CDR3aa: CASSSGQGLVYEQYF
CDR3nt: TGCGCCAGCAGCTCGGGACAAGGACTAGTCTACGAGCAGTACTTC
v_gene: TRBV5-1
d_gene: NA
abundance: NA
j_gene: TRBJ2-7

CDR3aa: CSASPFQEQFF
CDR3nt: TGCAGTGCTAGCCCTTTCCAGGAGCAGTTCTTC
v_gene: TRBV20-1
d_gene: NA
abundance: NA
j_gene: TRBJ2-1

CDR3aa: CASSFRDWGNIQYF
CDR3nt: TGTGCCAGCAGCTTCCGGGACTGGGGGAACATTCAGTACTTC
v_gene: TRBV7-8
d_gene: NA
abundance: NA
j_gene: TRBJ2-4

CDR3aa: CASSPSPGQGGETQYF
CDR3nt: TGCGCCAGCAGCCCCTCGCCGGGACAGGGGGGGGAGACCCAGTACTTC
v_gene: TRBV5-1
d_gene: TRBD1
abundance: NA
j_gene: TRBJ2-5

CDR3aa: CASRRDSAAEQYF
CDR3nt: TGTGCCAGCCGTCGGGACTCCGCAGCCGAGCAGTACTTC
v_gene: TRBV28
d_gene: NA
abundance: once
j_gene: TRBJ2-7

CDR3aa: CASSPQGPNIQYF
CDR3nt: TGTGCCAGCAGCCCCCAGGGGCCAAACATTCAGTACTTC
v_gene: TRBV28
d_gene: NA
abundance: few
j_gene: TRBJ2-4

CDR3aa: CASSRVAYGYTF
CDR3nt: TGTGCCAGCAGTCGCGTAGCCTATGGCTACACCTTC
v_gene: TRBV6-5
d_gene: NA
abundance: NA
j_gene: TRBJ1-2

CDR3aa: CAWSLSRTNTGELFF
CDR3nt: TGTGCCTGGAGTCTTTCCAGGACAAACACCGGGGAGCTGTTTTTT
v_gene: TRBV30
d_gene: NA
abundance: NA
j_gene: TRBJ2-2

CDR3aa: CASSPGQGDLPQHF
CDR3nt: TGTGCCAGCAGTCCGGGACAGGGGGATCTCCCCCAGCATTTT
v_gene: TRBV28
d_gene: TRBD1
abundance: NA
j_gene: TRBJ1-5

CDR3aa: CASSSGQGMITGGYTF
CDR3nt: TGTGCCAGTAGTTCGGGACAGGGGATGATTACGGGTGGCTACACCTTC
v_gene: TRBV19
d_gene: TRBD1
abundance: NA
j_gene: TRBJ1-2

CDR3aa: CASSLTRADEQYF
CDR3nt: TGTGCCAGCAGTTTAACGCGAGCCGACGAGCAGTACTTC
v_gene: TRBV27
d_gene: NA
abundance: NA
j_gene: TRBJ2-7

CDR3aa: CASSASYEQYF
CDR3nt: TGTGCCAGCAGCGCCAGTTACGAGCAGTACTTC
v_gene: TRBV14
d_gene: NA
abundance: NA
j_gene: TRBJ2-7

CDR3aa: CASSLVFASGSRNEQFF
CDR3nt: TGTGCCAGCAGCTTAGTTTTCGCTAGCGGGAGTAGGAATGAGCAGTTCTTC
v_gene: TRBV11-2
d_gene: TRBD2
abundance: NA
j_gene: TRBJ2-1

CDR3aa: CASNEIQGNAAFF
CDR3nt: TGTGCCAGCAATGAAATTCAGGGCAATGCGGCTTTCTTT
v_gene: TRBV6-1
d_gene: NA
abundance: NA
j_gene: TRBJ1-1

CDR3aa: CATSVGGHTQYF
CDR3nt: TGTGCCACCAGTGTGGGGGGACATACGCAGTATTTT
v_gene: TRBV24-1
d_gene: NA
abundance: NA
j_gene: TRBJ2-3

CDR3aa: CASWASYNEQFF
CDR3nt: TGTGCCAGCTGGGCGTCCTACAATGAGCAGTTCTTC
v_gene: TRBV28
d_gene: NA
abundance: NA
j_gene: TRBJ2-1

CDR3aa: CASSSGTGRNSPLHF
CDR3nt: TGTGCCAGCAGCTCCGGGACAGGGCGTAATTCACCCCTCCACTTT
v_gene: TRBV5-6
d_gene: TRBD1
abundance: NA
j_gene: TRBJ1-6

CDR3aa: CASSSGTDFAEPMNTEAFF
CDR3nt: TGTGCCAGCAGCTCCGGGACAGACTTCGCAGAACCTATGAACACTGAAGCTTTCTTT
v_gene: TRBV11-2
d_gene: TRBD1
abundance: NA
j_gene: TRBJ1-1

CDR3aa: CASSRTSGPEDQYF
CDR3nt: TGCGCCAGCAGTCGGACTAGCGGACCCGAAGACCAGTACTTC
v_gene: TRBV10-1
d_gene: TRBD2
abundance: NA
j_gene: TRBJ2-5